This T cell receptor beta chain stems from a study of cytomegalovirus exposure and HLA in healthy donors. Across the whole study: About 80 million unique TCRs from HLA-typed donors were held in an early data release.

This CDR3 has 17 residues. V lost 3 bases, J lost 0 bases, and 9 bases stayed unmatched. Germline V gene lookup returns CDR1 MDHEN and CDR2 SYDVKM. About this clone itself: The antigen remains unidentified.

Study-wide points: The majority of TCR sequences were rare, yet some public TCRs appeared in many donors. Association with HLA alleles at 0.05 false discovery rate was found for 15,000 to 20,000 TCR beta sequences in a later analysis.

PCR used 60 Vbeta primers and 13 Jbeta primers. Sequencing was performed with immunoSEQ multiplex PCR; in TCRdb, only in-frame clones are kept and a portion is missing. The table has 100,000 to 150,000 clones, around 70% seen once; the top ten hold approximately 7%. Sequenced material: PBMCs. The receptor comes from a male donor in good health and CMV-seronegative. This chain uses TRBV28 with TRBJ1-2; TRBD1 agrees at 8 bases. The CDR3 sequence is CASSFTAGQGPNYGYTF. The CDR3 DNA reads as TGTGCCAGCAGTTTTACCGCCGGACAGGGTCCTAACTATGGCTACACCTTC.